This T cell receptor (beta chain) originates from a study of T cell repertoires in cytomegalovirus infection. At the level of the study: Evidence of both CMV infection and a matching HLA type came from public TCR beta signatures. General observations from the study: There were HLA-C-restricted CMV-specific TCR beta clonotypes dominating the ex vivo response.

As concerns this clonotype: Antigen specificity is unknown.

The CDR3 extends over 15 amino acids. Trimming cost V 4 bases and J 3 bases; bases outside gene matches: 8. Germline V gene data show CDR1 as MDHEN and CDR2 as SYDVKM. TCRdb analysed the reads with MiXCR anew, one entry per CDR3 protein. The data show 150,000 to 180,000 distinct CDR3 sequences, 23% seen once. Sequencing was performed on PBMCs. The receptor was isolated from a human donor in good health (CMV status not recorded). Some clones in this sample may be carry-over from other donors' samples. The chain couples TRBV28 to TRBJ1-1; 7 nucleotides line up with TRBD1. In DNA, the CDR3 is TGTGCCAGCAGTTCTTCCTCAACAGGGGACACTGAAGCTTTCTTT. Amino acids: CASSSSSTGDTEAFF. The full variable domain, rest sourced from reference TRBV28 and TRBJ1-1, is DVKVTQSSRYLVKRTGEKVFLECVQDMDHENMFWYRQDPGLGLRLIYFSYDVKMKEKGDIPEGYSVSREKKERFSLILESASTNQTSMYLCASSSSSTGDTEAFFGQGTRLTVV.